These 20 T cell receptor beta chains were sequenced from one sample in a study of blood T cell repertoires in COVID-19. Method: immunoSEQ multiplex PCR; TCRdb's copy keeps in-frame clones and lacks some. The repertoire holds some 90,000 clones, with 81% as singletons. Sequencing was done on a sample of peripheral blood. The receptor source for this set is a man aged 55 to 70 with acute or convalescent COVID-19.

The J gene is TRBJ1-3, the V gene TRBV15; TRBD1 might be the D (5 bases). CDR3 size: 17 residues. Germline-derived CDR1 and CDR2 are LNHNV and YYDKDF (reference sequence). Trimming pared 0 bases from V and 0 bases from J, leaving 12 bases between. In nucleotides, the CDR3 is TGTGCCACCAGCAGAGATAAGGGACTGAGCTCTGGAAACACCATATATTTT. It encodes CATSRDKGLSSGNTIYF.

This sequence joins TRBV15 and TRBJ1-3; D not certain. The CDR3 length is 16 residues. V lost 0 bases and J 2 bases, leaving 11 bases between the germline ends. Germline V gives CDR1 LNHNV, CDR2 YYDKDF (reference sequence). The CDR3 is CATSRDLAGAGNTIYF. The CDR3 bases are TGTGCCACCAGCAGAGATTTGGCCGGGGCTGGAAACACCATATATTTT. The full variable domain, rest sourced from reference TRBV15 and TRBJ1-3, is DAMVIQNPRYQVTQFGKPVTLSCSQTLNHNVMYWYQQKSSQAPKLLFHYYDKDFNNEADTPDNFQSRRPNTSFCFLDIRSPGLGDTAMYLCATSRDLAGAGNTIYFGEGSWLTVV.

DNA of the CDR3: TGTGCCAGCAGCACGGACAGGGGGCCTGAAGCTTTCTTT. Translating gives CASSTDRGPEAFF. V usage is TRBV13 and J usage is TRBJ1-1, with 11 nucleotides matching TRBD1. Germline trimming cut 5 bases from V and 6 bases from J; bases unmatched to any gene: 2. CDR1 PRHDT and CDR2 FYEKMQ come from the germline V gene (reference sequence). This CDR3 comprises 13 residues.

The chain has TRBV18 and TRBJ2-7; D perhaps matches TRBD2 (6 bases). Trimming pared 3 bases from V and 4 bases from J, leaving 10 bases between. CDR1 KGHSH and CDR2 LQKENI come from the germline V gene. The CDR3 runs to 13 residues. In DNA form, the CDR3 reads TGTGCCAGCTCACCGGGACTCAAGTACGAGCAGTACTTC. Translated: CASSPGLKYEQYF. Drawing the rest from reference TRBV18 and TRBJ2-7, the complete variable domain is NAGVMQNPRHLVRRRGQEARLRCSPMKGHSHVYWYRQLPEEGLKFMVYLQKENIIDESGMPKERFSAEFPKEGPSILRIQQVVRGDSAAYFCASSPGLKYEQYFGPGTRLTVT.

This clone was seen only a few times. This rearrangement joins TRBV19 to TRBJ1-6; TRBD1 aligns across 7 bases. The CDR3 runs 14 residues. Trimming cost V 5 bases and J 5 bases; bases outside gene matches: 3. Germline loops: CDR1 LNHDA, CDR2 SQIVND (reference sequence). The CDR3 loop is CASSFGQDNSPLHF. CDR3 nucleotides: TGTGCCAGTAGTTTCGGACAGGATAATTCACCCCTCCACTTT.

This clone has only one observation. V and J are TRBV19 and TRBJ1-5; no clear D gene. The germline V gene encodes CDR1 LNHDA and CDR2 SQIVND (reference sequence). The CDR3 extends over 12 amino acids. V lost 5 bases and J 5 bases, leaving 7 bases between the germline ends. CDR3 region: CASSPLYQPQHF. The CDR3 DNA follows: TGTGCCAGTAGTCCTCTCTATCAGCCCCAGCATTTT.

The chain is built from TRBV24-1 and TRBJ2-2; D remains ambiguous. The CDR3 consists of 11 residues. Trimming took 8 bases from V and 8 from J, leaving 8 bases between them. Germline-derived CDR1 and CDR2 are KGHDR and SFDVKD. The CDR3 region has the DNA TGTGCCACCACCACAGTGGGGGAGCTGTTTTTT. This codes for CATTTVGELFF.

CDR3 sequence (DNA): TGCGCCAGCAGCTATACAGCAAACTATGGCTACACCTTC. It codes for CASSYTANYGYTF. The chain couples TRBV5-1 to TRBJ1-2; D call uncertain. Deletions cut 3 bases from V and 2 bases from J, with 8 bases between. CDR1 is SGHRS, CDR2 YFSETQ, per germline. The CDR3 totals 13 residues. Drawing the rest from reference TRBV5-1 and TRBJ1-2, the complete variable domain is KAGVTQTPRYLIKTRGQQVTLSCSPISGHRSVSWYQQTPGQGLQFLFEYFSETQRNKGNFPGRFSGRQFSNSRSEMNVSTLELGDSALYLCASSYTANYGYTFGSGTRLTVV.

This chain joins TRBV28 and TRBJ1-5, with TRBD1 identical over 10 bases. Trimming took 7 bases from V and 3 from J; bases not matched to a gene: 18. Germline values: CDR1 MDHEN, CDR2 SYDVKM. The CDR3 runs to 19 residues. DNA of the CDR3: TGTGCCAGCACGGGGCCCGACAGGGGGCAACTCGGCACCAATCAGCCCCAGCATTTT. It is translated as CASTGPDRGQLGTNQPQHF.

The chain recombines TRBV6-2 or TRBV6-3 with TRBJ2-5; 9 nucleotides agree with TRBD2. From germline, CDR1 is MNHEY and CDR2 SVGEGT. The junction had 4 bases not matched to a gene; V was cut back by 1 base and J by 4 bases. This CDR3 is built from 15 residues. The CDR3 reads CASSYLAGVLETQYF. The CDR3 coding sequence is TGTGCCAGCAGTTACTTAGCGGGAGTTTTAGAGACCCAGTACTTC.

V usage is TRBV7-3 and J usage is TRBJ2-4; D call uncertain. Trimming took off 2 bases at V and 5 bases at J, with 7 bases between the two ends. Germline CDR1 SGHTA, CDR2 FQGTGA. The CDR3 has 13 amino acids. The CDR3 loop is CASSLGTENIQYF. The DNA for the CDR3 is TGTGCCAGCAGCTTAGGAACAGAAAACATTCAGTACTTC.

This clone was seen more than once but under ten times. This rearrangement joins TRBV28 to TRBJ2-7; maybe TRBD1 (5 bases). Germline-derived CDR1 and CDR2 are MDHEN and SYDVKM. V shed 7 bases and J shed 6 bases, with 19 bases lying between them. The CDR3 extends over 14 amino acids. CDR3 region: CASTRPTGRGEQYF. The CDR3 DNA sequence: TGTGCCAGCACCCGTCCGACCGGTAGGGGCGAGCAGTACTTC. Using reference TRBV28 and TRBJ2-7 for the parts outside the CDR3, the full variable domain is DVKVTQSSRYLVKRTGEKVFLECVQDMDHENMFWYRQDPGLGLRLIYFSYDVKMKEKGDIPEGYSVSREKKERFSLILESASTNQTSMYLCASTRPTGRGEQYFGPGTRLTVT.

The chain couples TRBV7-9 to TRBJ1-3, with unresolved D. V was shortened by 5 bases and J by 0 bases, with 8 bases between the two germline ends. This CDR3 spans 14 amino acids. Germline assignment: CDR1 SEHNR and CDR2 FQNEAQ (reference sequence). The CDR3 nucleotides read TGTGCCAGCAGCGCGGAGAGCTCTGGAAACACCATATATTTT. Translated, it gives CASSAESSGNTIYF. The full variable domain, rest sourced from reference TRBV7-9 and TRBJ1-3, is DTGVSQNPRHKITKRGQNVTFRCDPISEHNRLYWYRQTLGQGPEFLTYFQNEAQLEKSRLLSDRFSAERPKGSFSTLEIQRTEQGDSAMYLCASSAESSGNTIYFGEGSWLTVV.

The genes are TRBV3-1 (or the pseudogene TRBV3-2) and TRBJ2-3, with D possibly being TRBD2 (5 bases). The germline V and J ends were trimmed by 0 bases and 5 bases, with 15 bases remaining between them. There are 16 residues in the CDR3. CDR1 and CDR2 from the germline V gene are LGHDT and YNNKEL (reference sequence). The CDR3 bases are TGTGCCAGCAGCCAAGATAGGAGGCAGGCTGAAGATACGCAGTATTTT. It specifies CASSQDRRQAEDTQYF.

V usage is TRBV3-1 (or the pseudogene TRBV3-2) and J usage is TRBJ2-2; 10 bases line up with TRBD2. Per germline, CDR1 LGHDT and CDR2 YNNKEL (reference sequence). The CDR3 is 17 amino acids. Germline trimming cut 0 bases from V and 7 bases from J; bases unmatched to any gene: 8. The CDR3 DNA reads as TGTGCCAGCAGCCAAGATCCGCAGCGGGGGGGCCTCGGGGAGCTGTTTTTT. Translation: CASSQDPQRGGLGELFF.

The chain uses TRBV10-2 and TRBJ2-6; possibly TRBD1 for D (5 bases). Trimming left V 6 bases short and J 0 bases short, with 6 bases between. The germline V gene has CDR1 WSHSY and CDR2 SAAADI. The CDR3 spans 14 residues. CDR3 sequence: CASRDSSGANVLTF. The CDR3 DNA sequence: TGCGCCAGCAGAGACAGCTCTGGGGCCAACGTCCTGACTTTC.

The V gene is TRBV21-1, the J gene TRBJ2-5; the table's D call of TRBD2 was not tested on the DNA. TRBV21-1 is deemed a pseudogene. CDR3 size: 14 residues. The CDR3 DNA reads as TGTGCCAGCCAGTCCGACCCCGCGGGGGAGACCCAGTACTTC. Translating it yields CASQSDPAGETQYF.

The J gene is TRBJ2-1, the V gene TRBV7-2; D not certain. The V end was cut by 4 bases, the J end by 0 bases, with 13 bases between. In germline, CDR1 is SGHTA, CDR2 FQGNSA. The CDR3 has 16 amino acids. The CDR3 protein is CASSSGRFSSYNEQFF. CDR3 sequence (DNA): TGTGCCAGCAGCTCTGGTCGCTTTAGCTCCTACAATGAGCAGTTCTTC.

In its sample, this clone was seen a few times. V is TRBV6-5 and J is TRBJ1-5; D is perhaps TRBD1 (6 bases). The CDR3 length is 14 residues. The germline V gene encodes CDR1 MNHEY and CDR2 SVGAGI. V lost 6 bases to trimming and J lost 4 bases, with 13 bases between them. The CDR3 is CASRRGAHNQPQHF. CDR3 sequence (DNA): TGTGCCAGCAGGCGGGGGGCGCATAATCAGCCCCAGCATTTT.

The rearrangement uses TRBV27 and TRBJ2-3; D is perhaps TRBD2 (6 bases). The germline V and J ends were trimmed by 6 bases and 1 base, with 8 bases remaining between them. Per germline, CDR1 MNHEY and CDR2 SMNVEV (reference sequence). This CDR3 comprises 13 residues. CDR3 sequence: CASRASGTDTQYF. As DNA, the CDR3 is TGTGCCAGCAGGGCTAGCGGCACAGATACGCAGTATTTT.